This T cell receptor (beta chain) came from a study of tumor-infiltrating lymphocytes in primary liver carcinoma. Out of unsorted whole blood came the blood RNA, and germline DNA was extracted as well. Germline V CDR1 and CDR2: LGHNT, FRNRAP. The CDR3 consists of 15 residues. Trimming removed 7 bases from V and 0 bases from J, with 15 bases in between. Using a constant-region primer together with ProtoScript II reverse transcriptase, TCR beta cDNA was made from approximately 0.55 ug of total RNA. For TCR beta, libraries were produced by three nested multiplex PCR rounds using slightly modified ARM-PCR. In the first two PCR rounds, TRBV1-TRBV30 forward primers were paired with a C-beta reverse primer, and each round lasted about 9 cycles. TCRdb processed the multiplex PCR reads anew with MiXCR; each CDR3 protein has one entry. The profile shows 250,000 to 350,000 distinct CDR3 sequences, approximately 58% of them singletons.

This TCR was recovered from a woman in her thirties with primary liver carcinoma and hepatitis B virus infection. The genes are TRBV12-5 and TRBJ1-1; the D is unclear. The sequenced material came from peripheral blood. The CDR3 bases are TGTGCTAGTGCCTTACGTTGCGGAATGAACACTGAAGCTTTCTTT. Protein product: CASALRCGMNTEAFF.